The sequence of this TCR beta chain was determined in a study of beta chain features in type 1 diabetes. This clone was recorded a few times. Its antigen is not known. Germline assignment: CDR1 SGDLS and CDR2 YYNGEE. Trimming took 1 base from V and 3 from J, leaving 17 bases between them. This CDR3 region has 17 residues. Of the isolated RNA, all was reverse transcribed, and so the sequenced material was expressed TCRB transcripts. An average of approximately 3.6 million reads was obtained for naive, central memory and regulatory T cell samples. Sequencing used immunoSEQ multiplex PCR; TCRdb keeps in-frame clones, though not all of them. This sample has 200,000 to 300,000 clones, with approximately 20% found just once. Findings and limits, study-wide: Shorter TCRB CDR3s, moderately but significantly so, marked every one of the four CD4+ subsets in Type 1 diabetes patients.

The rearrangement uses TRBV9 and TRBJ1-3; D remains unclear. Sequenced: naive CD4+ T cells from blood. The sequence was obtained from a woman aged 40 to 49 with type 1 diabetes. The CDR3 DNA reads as TGTGCCAGCAGCGTAACCGGCGGGATAGACTTTGGAAACACCATATATTTT. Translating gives CASSVTGGIDFGNTIYF.